The text below deals with one TCR beta chain. Its antigen is still unknown. The CDR3 is cut off 3 residues early in the read; its end comes from the germline J gene. immunoSEQ multiplex PCR used an average of approximately 1,300 ng genomic DNA. The repertoire was sequenced with immunoSEQ multiplex PCR; TCRdb's copy has only in-frame clones and lacks some. The sample totals around 38,000 clones. The sample belongs to a study of T cells in women clearing cervical HPV infection. Study summary: For cases, blood was sampled a median about 140 days after lesion detection, interquartile range about 90 to 230 days.

V lost 5 bases, J lost 1 base, and 12 bases lay in between. This CDR3 spans 15 amino acids. The germline gives CDR1 SEHNR, CDR2 FQNEAQ (reference sequence). Study-wide results and limits: Cases and controls were distinguished at AUC around 0.8 by richness and V genes. Cases carried less TRBV6-7 than controls: approximately 0.1% versus 0.16%.

The sequence derives from a woman between 18 and 70 years old with a cervical HPV16 infection that either progressed to CIN3+ or cleared (not recorded which). The V gene is TRBV7-9, the J gene TRBJ2-4; perhaps TRBD2 as D (6 bases). The sequencing sample was made of blood buffy coat. CDR3 amino acids: CASSVSGEAKNIQYF. The CDR3 bases that were read are TGTGCCAGCAGCGTGTCGGGGGAGGCCAAAAACATT. Variable domain in full (rest from reference TRBV7-9 and TRBJ2-4): DTGVSQNPRHKITKRGQNVTFRCDPISEHNRLYWYRQTLGQGPEFLTYFQNEAQLEKSRLLSDRFSAERPKGSFSTLEIQRTEQGDSAMYLCASSVSGEAKNIQYFGAGTRLSVL.